This TCR beta chain emerged from a study of PD-L1 blockade in urothelial cancer. For the study at large: Analysis of the blood was performed 3 weeks (second dose) and 6 weeks after treatment start. Peripheral blood specimens exhibited a median yield of around 140,000 T cells. Study-wide results and limits: A below-median TCR clonality in blood before treatment predicted better survival.

In germline, CDR1 is LNHDA, CDR2 SQIVND (reference sequence). V trimming: 8 bases; J trimming: 4 bases; junction bases outside the gene matches: 9. The CDR3 spans 14 residues. Samples were collected from each patient before treatment and during treatment. Each patient gave between 1 and 8 of them in total. Libraries were prepared by immunoSEQ multiplex PCR; TCRdb keeps only in-frame clonotypes and omits some of them. The table shows fewer than 130,000 clones, with over 75% occurring only once. Concerning this clone itself: Its antigen is not known.

J is TRBJ1-2 and V is TRBV19; TRBD1 matches at 8 bases. Sequenced material: PBMCs, taken around atezolizumab (anti-PD-L1) treatment. The TCR was taken from a man between 50 and 59 years old with urothelial cancer. The CDR3 is CASEQGEVPYGYTF. DNA of the CDR3: TGTGCCAGTGAACAGGGGGAGGTGCCCTATGGCTACACCTTC.